This is a list of T cell receptor beta chains from one sample in a study of naive and memory T cell subsets. TCRdb passed the UMI-ligation and nested PCR reads through MiXCR, listing each CDR3 protein once. Of 120,000 to 150,000 distinct CDR3 sequences in the sample, approximately 24% were seen once. Sequenced: naive CD4+ T cells from blood. These receptors came from a human donor in good health. Both conserved end residues are part of each CDR3. The D gene is left open where the match is weak. Size values are once, few and many counts, or a class for expanded clones, and some rows have none.

j_call: TRBJ2-1
cdr3_length: 15
d_call: TRBD2
clone_size: -
v_call: TRBV6-6
cdr3_aa: CASSYWDYIYNEQFF
cdr3_nt: TGTGCCAGCAGTTACTGGGACTACATCTACAATGAGCAGTTCTTC

j_call: TRBJ2-2
cdr3_length: 16
d_call: TRBD1
clone_size: -
v_call: TRBV5-1
cdr3_aa: CASSLRTGLRTGELFF
cdr3_nt: TGCGCCAGCAGCCTGCGGACAGGGCTCCGGACCGGGGAGCTGTTTTTT

j_call: TRBJ1-2
cdr3_length: 13
d_call: -
clone_size: -
v_call: TRBV28
cdr3_aa: CASSFSRMDGYTF
cdr3_nt: TGTGCCAGCAGTTTTTCACGGATGGATGGCTACACCTTC

j_call: TRBJ1-5
cdr3_length: 16
d_call: -
clone_size: once
v_call: TRBV7-2
cdr3_aa: CASSWPEQGGGQPQHF
cdr3_nt: TGTGCCAGCAGCTGGCCTGAACAGGGAGGAGGCCAGCCCCAGCATTTT

j_call: TRBJ2-7
cdr3_length: 14
d_call: -
clone_size: many
v_call: TRBV3-1
cdr3_aa: CASSQIYRDTEQYF
cdr3_nt: TGTGCCAGCAGCCAGATCTACAGGGATACCGAGCAGTACTTC

j_call: TRBJ1-4
cdr3_length: 12
d_call: -
clone_size: -
v_call: TRBV7-9
cdr3_aa: CASSLVREKLFF
cdr3_nt: TGTGCCAGCAGCTTAGTAAGGGAAAAACTGTTTTTT

j_call: TRBJ2-3
cdr3_length: 14
d_call: -
clone_size: few
v_call: TRBV13
cdr3_aa: CASSLRAGTDTQYF
cdr3_nt: TGTGCCAGCAGCTTAAGAGCGGGCACAGATACGCAGTATTTT

j_call: TRBJ2-7
cdr3_length: 19
d_call: -
clone_size: -
v_call: TRBV4-1
cdr3_aa: CASSQEGSASERSSYEQYF
cdr3_nt: TGCGCCAGCAGCCAAGAGGGGAGCGCCTCGGAGCGGAGCTCCTACGAGCAGTACTTC

j_call: TRBJ2-5
cdr3_length: 14
d_call: TRBD1
clone_size: -
v_call: TRBV7-3
cdr3_aa: CASSRQGLQETQYF
cdr3_nt: TGTGCCAGCAGCCGACAGGGGCTCCAAGAGACCCAGTACTTC

j_call: TRBJ2-1
cdr3_length: 17
d_call: TRBD2
clone_size: few
v_call: TRBV6-2/TRBV6-3
cdr3_aa: CASSTGTSASSYNEQFF
cdr3_nt: TGTGCCAGCAGTACCGGGACTAGCGCAAGCTCCTACAATGAGCAGTTCTTC

j_call: TRBJ2-7
cdr3_length: 13
d_call: -
clone_size: many
v_call: TRBV18
cdr3_aa: CASSPFFSEEQYF
cdr3_nt: TGTGCCAGCTCACCATTTTTTTCGGAGGAGCAGTACTTC

j_call: TRBJ2-5
cdr3_length: 16
d_call: TRBD2
clone_size: few
v_call: TRBV15
cdr3_aa: CATSSGAAGVQETQYF
cdr3_nt: TGTGCCACCAGCAGTGGGGCGGCGGGAGTACAAGAGACCCAGTACTTC

j_call: TRBJ1-5
cdr3_length: 18
d_call: -
clone_size: -
v_call: TRBV7-8
cdr3_aa: CASSLQFYPITSNQPQHF
cdr3_nt: TGTGCCAGCAGCTTACAGTTTTATCCGATAACTAGCAATCAGCCCCAGCATTTT

j_call: TRBJ2-3
cdr3_length: 17
d_call: TRBD2
clone_size: -
v_call: TRBV7-2
cdr3_aa: CASSLVGGRAKGDTQYF
cdr3_nt: TGTGCCAGCAGCTTAGTGGGTGGGAGGGCCAAGGGAGATACGCAGTATTTT

j_call: TRBJ2-5
cdr3_length: 13
d_call: -
clone_size: -
v_call: TRBV27
cdr3_aa: CASRRLNKETQYF
cdr3_nt: TGTGCCAGCAGAAGACTCAATAAGGAGACCCAGTACTTC

j_call: TRBJ1-1
cdr3_length: 12
d_call: -
clone_size: -
v_call: TRBV7-8
cdr3_aa: CASSSTGFEAFF
cdr3_nt: TGTGCCAGCAGCTCAACAGGTTTTGAAGCTTTCTTT

j_call: TRBJ1-5
cdr3_length: 16
d_call: -
clone_size: -
v_call: TRBV7-2
cdr3_aa: CASSLAGPGSNQPQHF
cdr3_nt: TGTGCCAGCAGCTTAGCAGGTCCGGGTAGCAATCAGCCCCAGCATTTT

j_call: TRBJ2-1
cdr3_length: 15
d_call: TRBD2
clone_size: -
v_call: TRBV10-3
cdr3_aa: CAISNGLADTNEQFF
cdr3_nt: TGTGCCATCAGTAACGGACTAGCGGATACCAATGAGCAGTTCTTC

j_call: TRBJ1-1
cdr3_length: 14
d_call: -
clone_size: -
v_call: TRBV6-5
cdr3_aa: CASSPWAKDTEAFF
cdr3_nt: TGTGCCAGCAGTCCTTGGGCCAAAGACACTGAAGCTTTCTTT

j_call: TRBJ2-5
cdr3_length: 14
d_call: TRBD2
clone_size: few
v_call: TRBV9
cdr3_aa: CASSATSGRETQYF
cdr3_nt: TGTGCCAGCAGCGCGACTAGCGGGAGGGAGACCCAGTACTTC

j_call: TRBJ2-1
cdr3_length: 16
d_call: TRBD2
clone_size: -
v_call: TRBV4-3
cdr3_aa: CASSGEGTSGRNEQFF
cdr3_nt: TGCGCCAGCTCTGGAGAAGGGACTAGCGGGAGGAATGAGCAGTTCTTC

j_call: TRBJ2-3
cdr3_length: 14
d_call: -
clone_size: -
v_call: TRBV29-1
cdr3_aa: CSVAGQGRTDTQYF
cdr3_nt: TGCAGCGTTGCGGGGCAGGGTCGCACAGATACGCAGTATTTT

j_call: TRBJ2-5
cdr3_length: 14
d_call: -
clone_size: many
v_call: TRBV18
cdr3_aa: CASSRQTLQETQYF
cdr3_nt: TGTGCCAGCTCACGACAAACCCTCCAAGAGACCCAGTACTTC

j_call: TRBJ2-7
cdr3_length: 16
d_call: TRBD1
clone_size: few
v_call: TRBV29-1
cdr3_aa: CSVAGQGARSRYEQYF
cdr3_nt: TGCAGCGTCGCTGGACAGGGGGCGCGTAGTCGCTACGAGCAGTACTTC

j_call: TRBJ1-1
cdr3_length: 13
d_call: TRBD1
clone_size: few
v_call: TRBV18
cdr3_aa: CASSGDSNTEAFF
cdr3_nt: TGTGCCAGCTCTGGGGACAGCAACACTGAAGCTTTCTTT

j_call: TRBJ2-1
cdr3_length: 15
d_call: -
clone_size: few
v_call: TRBV12-3/TRBV12-4
cdr3_aa: CASSYSTGSFGEQFF
cdr3_nt: TGTGCCAGCAGTTACTCTACGGGATCATTTGGTGAGCAGTTCTTC

j_call: TRBJ2-7
cdr3_length: 16
d_call: TRBD2
clone_size: many
v_call: TRBV12-3/TRBV12-4
cdr3_aa: CASSSGLAGLSYEQYF
cdr3_nt: TGTGCCAGCAGCTCTGGACTAGCGGGACTCTCCTACGAGCAGTACTTC

j_call: TRBJ1-6
cdr3_length: 14
d_call: -
clone_size: -
v_call: TRBV5-1
cdr3_aa: CASSSDSTNSPLHF
cdr3_nt: TGCGCCAGCAGCTCTGACAGTACAAATTCACCCCTCCACTTT

j_call: TRBJ1-1
cdr3_length: 16
d_call: -
clone_size: -
v_call: TRBV18
cdr3_aa: CASSPPTRHPNTEAFF
cdr3_nt: TGTGCCAGCTCACCACCAACTCGACACCCGAACACTGAAGCTTTCTTT

j_call: TRBJ2-7
cdr3_length: 16
d_call: TRBD2
clone_size: few
v_call: TRBV12-3/TRBV12-4
cdr3_aa: CASSLNLAGAAYEQYF
cdr3_nt: TGTGCCAGCAGTCTCAACTTAGCGGGTGCCGCCTACGAGCAGTACTTC

j_call: TRBJ1-5
cdr3_length: 15
d_call: -
clone_size: -
v_call: TRBV6-6
cdr3_aa: CASSYGVRGNQPQHF
cdr3_nt: TGTGCCAGCAGTTATGGTGTGAGGGGCAATCAGCCCCAGCATTTT

j_call: TRBJ1-5
cdr3_length: 17
d_call: TRBD1
clone_size: -
v_call: TRBV2
cdr3_aa: CASRKRVGTDSNQPQHF
cdr3_nt: TGTGCCAGCAGGAAGAGAGTTGGGACAGACAGCAATCAGCCCCAGCATTTT

j_call: TRBJ2-7
cdr3_length: 14
d_call: TRBD1
clone_size: many
v_call: TRBV19
cdr3_aa: CASSQTGTFSEQYF
cdr3_nt: TGTGCCAGTAGTCAGACAGGGACCTTCTCCGAGCAGTACTTC

j_call: TRBJ2-2
cdr3_length: 14
d_call: -
clone_size: -
v_call: TRBV2
cdr3_aa: CASSEEGFAGELFF
cdr3_nt: TGTGCCAGCAGTGAAGAGGGTTTCGCCGGGGAGCTGTTTTTT

j_call: TRBJ1-5
cdr3_length: 13
d_call: -
clone_size: few
v_call: TRBV29-1
cdr3_aa: CSVQGNSNQPQHF
cdr3_nt: TGCAGCGTGCAGGGTAATAGCAATCAGCCCCAGCATTTT

j_call: TRBJ1-2
cdr3_length: 12
d_call: TRBD1
clone_size: few
v_call: TRBV28
cdr3_aa: CASTLDRHGYTF
cdr3_nt: TGTGCCAGCACTTTGGACAGGCATGGCTACACCTTC

j_call: TRBJ1-3
cdr3_length: 15
d_call: TRBD1
clone_size: few
v_call: TRBV20-1
cdr3_aa: CSATGQGATGNTIYF
cdr3_nt: TGCAGTGCGACGGGTCAGGGGGCAACGGGAAACACCATATATTTT

j_call: TRBJ1-1
cdr3_length: 14
d_call: -
clone_size: -
v_call: TRBV6-5
cdr3_aa: CASSSGQRNTEAFF
cdr3_nt: TGTGCCAGCAGTTCCGGACAGAGGAACACTGAAGCTTTCTTT

j_call: TRBJ1-2
cdr3_length: 12
d_call: -
clone_size: -
v_call: TRBV7-2
cdr3_aa: CASSSNTYGYTF
cdr3_nt: TGTGCCAGCAGCTCAAATACGTATGGCTACACCTTC

j_call: TRBJ2-1
cdr3_length: 16
d_call: TRBD1
clone_size: few
v_call: TRBV12-3/TRBV12-4
cdr3_aa: CASSRGQGGSYNEQFF
cdr3_nt: TGTGCCAGCAGCCGCGGACAGGGCGGATCTTACAATGAGCAGTTCTTC

j_call: TRBJ1-2
cdr3_length: 15
d_call: -
clone_size: few
v_call: TRBV3-1
cdr3_aa: CASSQAILRDYGYTF
cdr3_nt: TGTGCCAGCAGCCAGGCCATTCTTAGGGACTATGGCTACACCTTC

j_call: TRBJ1-6
cdr3_length: 15
d_call: -
clone_size: few
v_call: TRBV2
cdr3_aa: CASGSTGEHNSPLHF
cdr3_nt: TGTGCCAGCGGGTCAACCGGCGAGCATAATTCACCCCTCCACTTT

j_call: TRBJ1-3
cdr3_length: 16
d_call: TRBD1
clone_size: -
v_call: TRBV9
cdr3_aa: CASSVGGQGSGNTIYF
cdr3_nt: TGTGCCAGCAGCGTAGGGGGACAGGGATCGGGAAACACCATATATTTT

j_call: TRBJ2-1
cdr3_length: 14
d_call: TRBD2
clone_size: few
v_call: TRBV6-5
cdr3_aa: CASSSGTSGSRKFF
cdr3_nt: TGTGCCAGCAGTTCCGGGACTAGCGGGAGTCGTAAGTTCTTC

j_call: TRBJ2-7
cdr3_length: 13
d_call: -
clone_size: -
v_call: TRBV12-3/TRBV12-4
cdr3_aa: CASSLVPFSEQYF
cdr3_nt: TGTGCCAGCAGTTTAGTCCCCTTTTCCGAGCAGTACTTC

j_call: TRBJ2-3
cdr3_length: 14
d_call: -
clone_size: few
v_call: TRBV5-4
cdr3_aa: CASSAFTSTDTQYF
cdr3_nt: TGTGCCAGCAGCGCCTTTACTAGCACAGATACGCAGTATTTT

j_call: TRBJ2-2
cdr3_length: 15
d_call: TRBD1
clone_size: few
v_call: TRBV6-5
cdr3_aa: CASSSPTGAPGELFF
cdr3_nt: TGTGCCAGCAGTTCCCCCACAGGGGCCCCCGGGGAGCTGTTTTTT

j_call: TRBJ2-7
cdr3_length: 16
d_call: TRBD1
clone_size: few
v_call: TRBV5-1
cdr3_aa: CASSLAEGTGVGEQYF
cdr3_nt: TGCGCCAGCAGCTTGGCCGAGGGGACAGGGGTCGGAGAGCAGTACTTC

j_call: TRBJ2-4
cdr3_length: 18
d_call: TRBD2
clone_size: -
v_call: TRBV28
cdr3_aa: CASSPRLAGGVAKNIQYF
cdr3_nt: TGTGCCAGCAGCCCAAGACTAGCGGGAGGGGTAGCCAAAAACATTCAGTACTTC

j_call: TRBJ2-7
cdr3_length: 13
d_call: TRBD2
clone_size: -
v_call: TRBV5-1
cdr3_aa: CASSASGPYEQYF
cdr3_nt: TGCGCCAGCAGTGCTAGCGGGCCCTACGAGCAGTACTTC

j_call: TRBJ2-7
cdr3_length: 14
d_call: -
clone_size: few
v_call: TRBV6-2/TRBV6-3
cdr3_aa: CASSSHGLSGEQYF
cdr3_nt: TGTGCCAGCAGTTCCCACGGACTGTCCGGCGAGCAGTACTTC

j_call: TRBJ1-5
cdr3_length: 14
d_call: -
clone_size: -
v_call: TRBV5-1
cdr3_aa: CASSFTGLDQPQHF
cdr3_nt: TGCGCCAGCAGTTTTACAGGGTTGGATCAGCCCCAGCATTTT

j_call: TRBJ1-1
cdr3_length: 16
d_call: TRBD1
clone_size: few
v_call: TRBV5-1
cdr3_aa: CASSSERQGMNTEAFF
cdr3_nt: TGCGCCAGCAGCTCGGAAAGACAGGGAATGAACACTGAAGCTTTCTTT

j_call: TRBJ1-1
cdr3_length: 14
d_call: TRBD1
clone_size: -
v_call: TRBV19
cdr3_aa: CTSSSDRVYTEAFF
cdr3_nt: TGTACCAGTAGTTCGGACAGGGTGTACACTGAAGCTTTCTTT

j_call: TRBJ2-2
cdr3_length: 14
d_call: -
clone_size: -
v_call: TRBV20-1
cdr3_aa: CSARDPKDTGGLFF
cdr3_nt: TGCAGTGCTAGAGATCCGAAGGACACCGGGGGGCTGTTTTTT